The clone carrying this T cell receptor beta chain was detected ten times or more. Trimming removed 6 bases at V and 9 bases at J, with 15 bases between. CDR3 length equals 13 residues. Germline assignment: CDR1 SEHNR and CDR2 FQNEAQ (reference sequence). The sample originates from a study of T cells in Graves' hyperthyroidism and ophthalmopathy. It was RNA transcripts that yielded the amplified TCR beta CDR3 regions. In the first-round RT-PCR of the TCR CDR3, the HTBI primer set was used. TCRdb itself ran the multiplex PCR reads through MiXCR, one entry per CDR3 protein. The table has about 590,000 distinct CDR3 sequences, 14% seen once.

The chain carries TRBV7-9 and TRBJ2-1; no clear D. Sequenced sample: blood. The TCR originated in a woman aged 18-29 years with Graves' ophthalmopathy. This CDR3 reads CASRIENSSEQFF. In DNA, the CDR3 is TGTGCCAGCAGGATAGAGAATAGTAGTGAGCAGTTCTTC.